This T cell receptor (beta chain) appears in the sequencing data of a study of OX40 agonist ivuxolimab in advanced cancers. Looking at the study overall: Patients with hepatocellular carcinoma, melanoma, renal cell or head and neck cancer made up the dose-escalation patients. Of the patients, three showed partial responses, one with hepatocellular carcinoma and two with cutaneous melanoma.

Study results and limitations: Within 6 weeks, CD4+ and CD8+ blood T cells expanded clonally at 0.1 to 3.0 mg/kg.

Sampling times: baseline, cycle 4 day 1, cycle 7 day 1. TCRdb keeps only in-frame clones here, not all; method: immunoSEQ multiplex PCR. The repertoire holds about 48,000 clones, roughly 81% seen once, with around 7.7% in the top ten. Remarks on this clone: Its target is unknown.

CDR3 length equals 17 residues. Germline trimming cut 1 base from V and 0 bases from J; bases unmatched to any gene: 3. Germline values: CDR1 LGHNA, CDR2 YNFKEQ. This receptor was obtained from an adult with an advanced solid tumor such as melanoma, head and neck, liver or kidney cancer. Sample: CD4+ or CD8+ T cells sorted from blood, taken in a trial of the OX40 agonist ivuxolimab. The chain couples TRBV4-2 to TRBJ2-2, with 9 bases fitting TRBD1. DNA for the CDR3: TGTGCCAGCAGCCAAGCACAGGGGGCGGCGAACACCGGGGAGCTGTTTTTT. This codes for CASSQAQGAANTGELFF.